These 22 T cell receptor beta chains originate from one sample sequenced in a study of cytomegalovirus exposure and HLA in healthy donors. With 60 Vbeta and 13 Jbeta primers, the PCR was carried out. This table comes from immunoSEQ multiplex PCR, and its TCRdb copy is limited to in-frame clones, with some not included. Of roughly 100,000 clones in the sample, roughly 66% were seen once. What was sequenced was PBMCs. These receptor sequences come from a woman aged 45-65 years in good health and CMV-seronegative.

This clone was detected a few times. The genes are TRBV11-3 and TRBJ1-1; D remains unclear. The CDR3 contains 13 residues. The germline V and J ends were trimmed by 9 bases and 4 bases, with 15 bases remaining between them. Germline CDR1 is SGHNT and CDR2 is YENEEA. The CDR3 DNA follows: TGTGCCAGTTATAAACAGAGCGGCACTGAAGCTTTCTTT. It codes for CASYKQSGTEAFF.

The rearrangement uses TRBV5-6 and TRBJ2-3; 8 positions agree with TRBD2. V shed 0 bases and J 7 bases; nucleotides not matched to a gene: 4. CDR3 length: 14 residues. CDR1 is SGHDT, CDR2 YYEEEE, per germline. CDR3 sequence: CASSLVSGGNTQYF. Here the CDR3 DNA reads TGTGCCAGCAGCTTGGTAAGCGGGGGAAATACGCAGTATTTT. The entire variable domain, with the rest obtained from reference TRBV5-6 and TRBJ2-3, is as follows: DAGVTQSPTHLIKTRGQQVTLRCSPKSGHDTVSWYQQALGQGPQFIFQYYEEEERQRGNFPDRFSGHQFPNYSSELNVNALLLGDSALYLCASSLVSGGNTQYFGPGTRLTVL.

This clone was counted between two and nine times. This chain connects TRBV7-9 to TRBJ2-1; 8 nucleotides align to TRBD1. Trimming took 1 base from V and 8 from J; bases not matched to a gene: 7. The CDR3 loop spans 15 amino acids. Germline CDR1 SEHNR, CDR2 FQNEAQ (reference sequence). The DNA for the CDR3 is TGTGCCAGCAGCTTAGGGTCAGGGGGCACGGATGAGCAGTTCTTC. As protein: CASSLGSGGTDEQFF.

The gene calls are TRBV28 and TRBJ2-5, with 10 bases identical to TRBD2. V lost 6 bases to trimming and J lost 2 bases; unmatched junction nucleotides: 12. The CDR3 is 17 residues long. Germline-derived CDR1 and CDR2 are MDHEN and SYDVKM. The CDR3 DNA is TGTGCCAGCAGGAGAACACCTAGCGGGAGAACTCAAGAGACCCAGTACTTC. It translates to CASRRTPSGRTQETQYF.

This chain links TRBV19 with TRBJ1-4; 11 positions agree with TRBD1. CDR3 length: 15 residues. V shed 2 bases, J shed 6 bases, and the junction held 2 bases outside the gene matches. Germline-derived CDR1 and CDR2 are LNHDA and SQIVND (reference sequence). CDR3 in amino acids: CASSITGQGDEKLFF. The CDR3 bases are TGTGCCAGTAGTATAACGGGACAGGGGGATGAAAAACTGTTTTTT.

The rearrangement uses TRBV7-9 and TRBJ2-1; D might be TRBD2 (7 bases). Germline V CDR1 and CDR2: SEHNR, FQNEAQ (reference sequence). The V gene lost 6 bases and the J gene lost 2 bases, with 20 bases spanning the gap. The CDR3 covers 17 residues. The CDR3 is CASSQPPGGPAYNEQFF. DNA for the CDR3: TGTGCCAGCAGTCAACCCCCGGGGGGCCCAGCCTACAATGAGCAGTTCTTC.

The CDR3: CSAGTLYEQYF. The CDR3 DNA follows: TGCAGTGCGGGGACTCTCTACGAGCAGTACTTC. V gene TRBV20-1 combines with J gene TRBJ2-7; D perhaps matches TRBD2 (6 bases). CDR3 length equals 11 residues. Germline loops: CDR1 DFQATT, CDR2 SNEGSKA (reference sequence). Trimming removed 6 bases from V and 3 bases from J, with 9 bases in between.

CDR3 DNA sequence: TGTGCCATCAGTGTTGGGACAGGGGGCGAGCAGTACTTC. It is translated as CAISVGTGGEQYF. This chain connects TRBV10-3 to TRBJ2-7; 11 bases map to TRBD1. From germline, CDR1 is ENHRY and CDR2 SYGVKD. This CDR3 spans 13 amino acids. The V and J ends lost 4 bases and 6 bases, in that order; junction bases with no gene match: 2.

This chain links TRBV10-2 with TRBJ1-4; tentatively, D is TRBD1 (6 bases). Germline assignment: CDR1 WSHSY and CDR2 SAAADI. The CDR3 length is 13 residues. The CDR3 spells CASFPRGEEKLFF. CDR3 DNA: TGCGCGAGTTTTCCCAGGGGAGAGGAAAAACTGTTTTTT.

The chain joins TRBV19 to TRBJ2-2; a weak D match, TRBD2 (6 bases). From germline, CDR1 is LNHDA and CDR2 SQIVND (reference sequence). This CDR3 region has 14 residues. V was trimmed by 7 bases and J by 4 bases, leaving 13 bases between them. The CDR3 spells CASIIAGGTGELFF. CDR3 bases: TGTGCCAGTATCATAGCCGGGGGCACCGGGGAGCTGTTTTTT.

This chain links TRBV7-9 with TRBJ2-1; TRBD2 matches 8 bases. Trimming cost V 5 bases and J 6 bases; bases outside gene matches: 9. CDR1 and CDR2 from the germline V gene are SEHNR and FQNEAQ (reference sequence). The CDR3 contains 15 residues. In nucleotides, the CDR3 is TGTGCCAGCAGCCCGTTGGTAGCGGGGTCCAATGAGCAGTTCTTC. As protein: CASSPLVAGSNEQFF. Using reference TRBV7-9 and TRBJ2-1 for the parts outside the CDR3, the full variable domain is DTGVSQNPRHKITKRGQNVTFRCDPISEHNRLYWYRQTLGQGPEFLTYFQNEAQLEKSRLLSDRFSAERPKGSFSTLEIQRTEQGDSAMYLCASSPLVAGSNEQFFGPGTRLTVL.

This clone turned up a few times. V gene TRBV27 combines with J gene TRBJ2-7; 11 bases fit TRBD2. Germline V gene data show CDR1 as MNHEY and CDR2 as SMNVEV (reference sequence). The CDR3 spans 15 residues. V shed 6 bases, J shed 2 bases, and the junction held 6 bases outside the gene matches. Here the CDR3 reads CASRPTSGGTYEQYF. CDR3 nucleotides: TGTGCCAGCAGGCCAACTAGCGGGGGTACCTACGAGCAGTACTTC.

This clone came up once. V usage is TRBV5-6 and J usage is TRBJ1-6; a possible D gene is TRBD1 (6 bases). The CDR3 contains 14 residues. V lost 5 bases and J 7 bases, leaving 13 bases between the germline ends. Looked up from germline, CDR1 is SGHDT and CDR2 is YYEEEE. The CDR3 sequence is CASRLQGYNSPLHF. CDR3 sequence (DNA): TGTGCCAGCAGGCTACAGGGATACAATTCACCCCTCCACTTT.

The chain recombines TRBV4-1 with TRBJ1-6; D gene unclear. CDR3 length equals 16 residues. Deletions cut 5 bases from V and 10 bases from J, with 21 bases between. The germline V gene has CDR1 MGHRA and CDR2 YSYEKL. CDR3 residues: CASSYYGPLLRSPLHF. CDR3 nucleotides: TGCGCCAGCAGCTACTATGGCCCCTTGCTACGATCACCCCTCCACTTT.

This chain links TRBV20-1 with TRBJ2-2; D is ambiguous. Germline CDR1 and CDR2: DFQATT and SNEGSKA (reference sequence). This CDR3 comprises 8 residues. The DNA for the CDR3 is TGCCCCCTCGGGGAGCTGTTTTTT. Amino acid sequence: CPLGELFF.

Comment on this clone: Different DNA sequences within this sample yield the same CDR3. The V call is TRBV6-5, the J call TRBJ1-6, with a possible D match to TRBD1 (6 bases). Trimming pared 3 bases from V and 8 bases from J, leaving 14 bases between. Germline lookup yields CDR1 MNHEY and CDR2 SVGAGI. The CDR3 sequence is 15 residues long. CDR3 coding DNA: TGTGCCAGCAGTTATGGCAGGGCAGGGGATTCACCCCTCCACTTT. Translation: CASSYGRAGDSPLHF.

This chain connects TRBV28 to TRBJ2-7; 8 bases agree with TRBD2. V shed 6 bases, J shed 3 bases, and the junction held 7 bases outside the gene matches. This CDR3 comprises 14 residues. Germline lookup yields CDR1 MDHEN and CDR2 SYDVKM. CDR3: CASSPAGADYEQYF. The CDR3, as DNA: TGTGCCAGCAGCCCAGCGGGAGCCGACTACGAGCAGTACTTC.

This clone came up once. The chain couples TRBV6-1 to TRBJ1-5; 7 nucleotides agree with TRBD1. J gave up 4 bases and V 4 bases, and 4 bases lay outside the gene matches. The CDR3 covers 14 residues. CDR1 MNHNS and CDR2 SASEGT come from the germline V gene. The CDR3 coding sequence is TGTGCCAGCAGTGGGACAGGCGTAAATCAGCCCCAGCATTTT. Protein: CASSGTGVNQPQHF.

The CDR3 is CASSYSSGGEETQYF. For the CDR3, the DNA is TGTGCCAGCAGTTACTCTAGCGGGGGGGAAGAGACCCAGTACTTC. The chain is built from TRBV6-6 and TRBJ2-5; 11 bases agree with TRBD2. V lost 0 bases, J lost 3 bases, and 0 bases stayed unmatched. The CDR3 spans 15 residues. Germline V gene sequence: CDR1 MNHNY, CDR2 SVGAGI (reference sequence).

The genes are TRBV6-6 and TRBJ2-7; 10 positions agree with TRBD2. This CDR3 spans 15 amino acids. Unmatched junction bases numbered 5, after V lost 5 bases and J lost 1 base. Germline V CDR1 and CDR2: MNHNY, SVGAGI (reference sequence). The CDR3 coding sequence is TGTGCCAGCAGTCTTGATAGCGGGAGGTCCTACGAGCAGTACTTC. Translation: CASSLDSGRSYEQYF.

V and J are TRBV12-5 and TRBJ2-5; 7 positions match TRBD1. CDR1 and CDR2 (germline): LGHNT, FRNRAP. The CDR3 is 13 residues long. The V gene end was trimmed by 5 bases and the J gene end by 5 bases; junction bases not matched to a gene: 5. CDR3 in amino acids: CASGRGQSETQYF. The CDR3 DNA sequence: TGTGCTAGTGGTCGGGGACAGTCGGAGACCCAGTACTTC.

The V call is TRBV18, the J call TRBJ1-4; D unclear. The ends were cut back, 3 bases at V and 8 bases at J, with 7 bases in the middle. The CDR3 is made up of 12 amino acids. Germline V gives CDR1 KGHSH, CDR2 LQKENI. In nucleotides, the CDR3 is TGTGCCAGCTCACCCCAGTCGGAAAAACTGTTTTTT. This gives the protein CASSPQSEKLFF.